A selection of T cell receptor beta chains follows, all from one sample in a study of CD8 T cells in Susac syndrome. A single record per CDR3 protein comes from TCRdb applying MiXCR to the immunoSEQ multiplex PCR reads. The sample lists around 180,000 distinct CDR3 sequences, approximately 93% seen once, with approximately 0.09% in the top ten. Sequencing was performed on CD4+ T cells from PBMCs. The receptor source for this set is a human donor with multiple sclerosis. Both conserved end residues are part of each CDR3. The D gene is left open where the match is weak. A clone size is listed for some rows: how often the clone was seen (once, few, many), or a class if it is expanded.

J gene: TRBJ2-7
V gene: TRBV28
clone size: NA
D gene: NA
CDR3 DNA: TGTGCGACCATCCCGGGGCAGGCCTACGAGCAGTACTTC
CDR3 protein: CATIPGQAYEQYF

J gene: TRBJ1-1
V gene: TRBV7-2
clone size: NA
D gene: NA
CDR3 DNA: TGTGCCAGCACACGGGACCTTAACACTGAAGCTTTCTTT
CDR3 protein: CASTRDLNTEAFF

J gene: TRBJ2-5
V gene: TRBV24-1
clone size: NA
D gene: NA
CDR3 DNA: TGTGCCACCAGTGAGCCACAATATCAAGAGACCCAGTACTTC
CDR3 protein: CATSEPQYQETQYF

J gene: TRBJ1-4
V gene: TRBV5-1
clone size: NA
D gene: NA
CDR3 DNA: TGCGCCAGCAGCTCCGGGTACGCTAATGAAAAACTGTTTTTT
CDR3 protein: CASSSGYANEKLFF

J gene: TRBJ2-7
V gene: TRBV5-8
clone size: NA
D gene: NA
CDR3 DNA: TGTGCCAGCAGCTTCCTCTCCTACGAGCAGTACTTC
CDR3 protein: CASSFLSYEQYF

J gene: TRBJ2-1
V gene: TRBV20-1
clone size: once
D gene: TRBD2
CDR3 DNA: TGCAGTGCTAATCAGTTCGATAGGCTAGCGGGGGGACGGGAGTTGATCGATGAGCAGTTCTTC
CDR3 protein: CSANQFDRLAGGRELIDEQFF

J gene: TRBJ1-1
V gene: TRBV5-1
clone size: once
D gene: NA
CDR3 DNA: TGCGCCAGCGGCTCGAACACTGAAGCTTTCTTT
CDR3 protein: CASGSNTEAFF

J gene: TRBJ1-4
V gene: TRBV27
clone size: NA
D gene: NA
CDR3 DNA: TGTGCCAGCAGTTTTGTAATTAGAGGGCGGCGGGATAATGAAAAACTGTTTTTT
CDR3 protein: CASSFVIRGRRDNEKLFF

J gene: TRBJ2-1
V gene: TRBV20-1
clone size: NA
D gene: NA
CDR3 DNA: TGCAGTGCCGTCTACAATGAGCAGTTCTTC
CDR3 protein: CSAVYNEQFF

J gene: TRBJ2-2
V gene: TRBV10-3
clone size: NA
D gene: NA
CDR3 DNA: TGTGCCATTGGAGGGACCGAGAACACCGGGGAGCTGTTTTTT
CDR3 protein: CAIGGTENTGELFF

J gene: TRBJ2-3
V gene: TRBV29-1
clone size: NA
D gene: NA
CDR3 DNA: TGCAGCGTTGGCAACAAAGATACGCAGTATTTT
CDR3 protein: CSVGNKDTQYF

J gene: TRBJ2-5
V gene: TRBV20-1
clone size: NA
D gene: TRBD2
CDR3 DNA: TGCAGTGCGCCCGGACTAGCGGGAGGGGCGGGGGAGACCCAGTACTTC
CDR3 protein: CSAPGLAGGAGETQYF

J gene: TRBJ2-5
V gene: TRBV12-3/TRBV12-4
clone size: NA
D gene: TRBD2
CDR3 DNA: TGTGCCAGCAGTTTGGTAGCGGGTATAGAGACCCAGTACTTC
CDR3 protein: CASSLVAGIETQYF

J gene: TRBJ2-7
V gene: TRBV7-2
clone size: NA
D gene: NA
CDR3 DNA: TGTGCCAGCAGCATGGGACAAATGACCTACGAGCAGTACTTC
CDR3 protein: CASSMGQMTYEQYF

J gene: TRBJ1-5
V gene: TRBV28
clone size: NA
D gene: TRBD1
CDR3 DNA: TGTGCCAGCAGCCCTGGACAGGGTCGTTGGCCCCAGCATTTT
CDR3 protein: CASSPGQGRWPQHF

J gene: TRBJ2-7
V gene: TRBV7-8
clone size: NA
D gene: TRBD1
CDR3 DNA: TGTGCCAGCAGCCATGGGAGCAGGGGGCAGGAGGGGTACGAGCAGTACTTC
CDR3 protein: CASSHGSRGQEGYEQYF

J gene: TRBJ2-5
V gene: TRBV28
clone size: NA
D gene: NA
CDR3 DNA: TGTGCCAGCAGTTTAGGACGGCTTCAAGAGACCCAGTACTTC
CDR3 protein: CASSLGRLQETQYF

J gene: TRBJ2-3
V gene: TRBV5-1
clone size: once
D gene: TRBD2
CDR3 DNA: TGCGCCAGCAGCTTAGGTCTAGCGGGAGGGCCCACAGATACGCAGTATTTT
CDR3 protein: CASSLGLAGGPTDTQYF

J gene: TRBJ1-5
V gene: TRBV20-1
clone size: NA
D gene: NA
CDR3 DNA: TGCAGTGCTAGTCAGGCGGGTGGGTGGCCCCAGCATTTT
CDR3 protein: CSASQAGGWPQHF

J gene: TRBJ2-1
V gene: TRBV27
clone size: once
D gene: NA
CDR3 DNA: TGTGCCAGCAGTTTGGGGGGCCCCTACAATGAGCAGTTCTTC
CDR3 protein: CASSLGGPYNEQFF

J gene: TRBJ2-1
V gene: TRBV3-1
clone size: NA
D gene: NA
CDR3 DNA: TGTGCCAGCAGCCAAGATCGCACATTCTCCTACAATGAGCAGTTCTTC
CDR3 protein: CASSQDRTFSYNEQFF

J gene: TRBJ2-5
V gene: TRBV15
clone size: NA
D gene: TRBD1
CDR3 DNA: TGTGCCACCAGCATCAACAGGGGCGAGACCCAGTACTTC
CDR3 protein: CATSINRGETQYF

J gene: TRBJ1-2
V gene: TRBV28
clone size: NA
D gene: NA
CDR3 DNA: TGTGCCAGCCGACAAGGGGGGAACTATGGCTACACCTTC
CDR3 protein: CASRQGGNYGYTF

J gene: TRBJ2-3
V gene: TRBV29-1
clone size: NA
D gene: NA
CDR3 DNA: TGCGGGGGGGCCGCACCCACAGATACGCAGTATTTT
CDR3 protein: CGGAAPTDTQYF

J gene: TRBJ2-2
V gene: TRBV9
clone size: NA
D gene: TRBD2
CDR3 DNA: TGTGCCAGCAGCTCCCGGGTAGCGGGGACCGGGGAGCTGTTTTTT
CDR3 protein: CASSSRVAGTGELFF

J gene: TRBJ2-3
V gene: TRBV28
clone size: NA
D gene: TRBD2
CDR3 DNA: TGTGCCAGCAGGGGTAGCGGGGGCAACACAGATACGCAGTATTTT
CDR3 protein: CASRGSGGNTDTQYF

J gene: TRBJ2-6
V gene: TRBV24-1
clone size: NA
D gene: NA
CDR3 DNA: TGTGCCACCAGTGGTCGACACCGCTCTGGGGCCAACGTCCTGACTTTC
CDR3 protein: CATSGRHRSGANVLTF

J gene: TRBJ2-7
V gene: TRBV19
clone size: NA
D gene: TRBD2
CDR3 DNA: TGTGCCAGTAGTATCCTCCCTCCTGGGCGGGAGGTCTCCTACGAGCAGTACTTC
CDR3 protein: CASSILPPGREVSYEQYF

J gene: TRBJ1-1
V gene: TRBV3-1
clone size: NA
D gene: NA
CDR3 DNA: TGTGCCAGCAGCCAAGGAGCATTCACAGGGAACACTGAAGCTTTCTTT
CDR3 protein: CASSQGAFTGNTEAFF

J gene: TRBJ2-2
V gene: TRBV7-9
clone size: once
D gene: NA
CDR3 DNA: TGTGCCAGCAGCTTCACATCGAACACCGGGGAGCTGTTTTTT
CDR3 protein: CASSFTSNTGELFF

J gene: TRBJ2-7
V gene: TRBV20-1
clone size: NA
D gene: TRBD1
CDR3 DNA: TGCAGTGCTAGAGGATCTCCAGGACAGGGGTACGAGCAGTACTTC
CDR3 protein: CSARGSPGQGYEQYF

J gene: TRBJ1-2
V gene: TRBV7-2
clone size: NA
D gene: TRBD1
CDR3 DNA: TGTGCCAGCAGCTCCCCGGGACAGCTCTATGGCTACACCTTC
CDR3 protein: CASSSPGQLYGYTF

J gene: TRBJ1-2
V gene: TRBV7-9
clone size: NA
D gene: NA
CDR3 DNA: TGTGCCAGCAGCTTAGCGGGCATCTTGGGCGGCTACACCTTC
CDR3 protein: CASSLAGILGGYTF

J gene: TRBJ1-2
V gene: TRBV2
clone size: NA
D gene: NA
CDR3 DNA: TGTGCCAGCACCTCGACCGGGAGTGGCTACACCTTC
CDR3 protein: CASTSTGSGYTF

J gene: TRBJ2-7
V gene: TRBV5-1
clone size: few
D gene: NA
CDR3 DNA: TGTGCCAGCAGCTTGGACTACGAGCAGTACTTC
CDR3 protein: CASSLDYEQYF

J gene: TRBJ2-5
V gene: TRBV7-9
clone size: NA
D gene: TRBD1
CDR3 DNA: TGTGCCAGCAGCGGTACAGGGGCGAGGGAGACCCAGTACTTC
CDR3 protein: CASSGTGARETQYF

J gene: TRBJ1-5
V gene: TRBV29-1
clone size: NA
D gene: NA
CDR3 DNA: TGCAGCGTCCAGGGGCCTAGCAATCAGCCCCAGCATTTT
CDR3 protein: CSVQGPSNQPQHF

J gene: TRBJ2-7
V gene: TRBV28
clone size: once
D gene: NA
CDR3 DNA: TGTGCCAGCCTGGACCGGGACACCAACTACGAGCAGTACTTC
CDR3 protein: CASLDRDTNYEQYF

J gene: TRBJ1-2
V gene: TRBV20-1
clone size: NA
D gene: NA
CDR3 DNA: TGCAGTGCCAATCAACAAAGAGCTAACTATGGCTACACCTTC
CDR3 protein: CSANQQRANYGYTF

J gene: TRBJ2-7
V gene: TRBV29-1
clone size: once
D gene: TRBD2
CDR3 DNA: TGCAGCGTTGGAGCGGGGGCCTCCTACGAGCAGTACTTC
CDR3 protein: CSVGAGASYEQYF

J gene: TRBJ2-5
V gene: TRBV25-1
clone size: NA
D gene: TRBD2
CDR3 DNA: TGTGCCAGCAGTGAATTCCCCGGGGGGGGCCGGGGCGAGACCCAGTACTTC
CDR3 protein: CASSEFPGGGRGETQYF

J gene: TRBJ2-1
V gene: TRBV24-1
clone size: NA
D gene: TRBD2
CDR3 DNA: TGTGCCACCAGTGATTTCCGGGAGGGGGGGTACAATGAGCAGTTCTTC
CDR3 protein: CATSDFREGGYNEQFF

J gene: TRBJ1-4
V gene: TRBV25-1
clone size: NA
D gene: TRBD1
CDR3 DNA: TGTGCCAGCAGTTCGGGACAGTCGGGTGAAAAACTGTTTTTT
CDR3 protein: CASSSGQSGEKLFF

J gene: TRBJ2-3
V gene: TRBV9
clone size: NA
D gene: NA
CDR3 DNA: TGTGCCAGCAACCTAGCCTCAACAGATACGCAGTATTTT
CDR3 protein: CASNLASTDTQYF

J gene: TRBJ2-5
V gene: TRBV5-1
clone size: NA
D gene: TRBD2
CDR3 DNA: TGCGCCAGCAGCTCCGGGACTAGCGTCAACCAAGAGACCCAGTACTTC
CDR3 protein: CASSSGTSVNQETQYF

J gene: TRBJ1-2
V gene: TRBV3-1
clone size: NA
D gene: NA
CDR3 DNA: TGTGCCAGCAGCAAGGGGGGCTATGGCTACACCTTC
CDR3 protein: CASSKGGYGYTF

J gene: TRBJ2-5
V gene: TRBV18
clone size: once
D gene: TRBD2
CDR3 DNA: TGTGCCAGCTCACCAAGCGGGGGCGACGCCCAAGAGACCCAGTACTTC
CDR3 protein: CASSPSGGDAQETQYF

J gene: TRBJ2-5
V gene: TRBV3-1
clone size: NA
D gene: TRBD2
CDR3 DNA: TGTGCCAGCAGCCAAACTAGCGGGGTACCCCACGAGACCCAGTACTTC
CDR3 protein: CASSQTSGVPHETQYF

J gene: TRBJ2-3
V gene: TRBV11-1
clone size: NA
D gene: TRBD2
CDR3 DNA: TGTGCCAGCAGCTCCCCGTGGCTAGCGGGCTACACAGATACGCAGTATTTT
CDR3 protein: CASSSPWLAGYTDTQYF

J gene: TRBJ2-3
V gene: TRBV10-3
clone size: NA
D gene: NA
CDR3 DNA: TGTGCCATCAGTGAGTCAAAGGCCTCTCTGGGCCCAGATACGCAGTATTTT
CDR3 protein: CAISESKASLGPDTQYF

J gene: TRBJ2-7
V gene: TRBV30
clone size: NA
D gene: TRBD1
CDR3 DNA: TGTGCCTGGAGTGTAGGACAGGTCCTGAGGGAGCAGTACTTC
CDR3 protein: CAWSVGQVLREQYF

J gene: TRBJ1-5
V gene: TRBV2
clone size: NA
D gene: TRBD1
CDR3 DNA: TGTGCCAGCACCGGTGAGGGGGCGTCTGGTCAGCCCCAGCATTTT
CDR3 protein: CASTGEGASGQPQHF

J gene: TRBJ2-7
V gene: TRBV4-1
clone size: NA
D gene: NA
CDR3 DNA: TGCGCCAGCAGCCAATCGACAGAACACTACGAGCAGTACTTC
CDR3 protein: CASSQSTEHYEQYF

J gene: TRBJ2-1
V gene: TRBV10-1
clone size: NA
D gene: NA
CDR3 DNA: TGCGCCAGCAGCCCCACGGTCTCCGCAGGGAATGAGCAGTTCTTC
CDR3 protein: CASSPTVSAGNEQFF

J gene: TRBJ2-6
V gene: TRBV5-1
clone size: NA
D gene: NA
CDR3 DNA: TGCGCCAGCAGCTTGGGGGGGCTCTCTGGGGCCAACGTCCTGACTTTC
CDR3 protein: CASSLGGLSGANVLTF

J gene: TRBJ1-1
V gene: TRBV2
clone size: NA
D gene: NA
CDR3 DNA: TGTGCCAGCGGGTTTAGCTGGAACACTGAAGCTTTCTTT
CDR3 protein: CASGFSWNTEAFF

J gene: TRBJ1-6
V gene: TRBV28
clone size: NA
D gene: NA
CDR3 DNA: TGTGCCAGCAGTCCAGGGGTCCATAATTCACCCCTCCACTTT
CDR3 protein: CASSPGVHNSPLHF

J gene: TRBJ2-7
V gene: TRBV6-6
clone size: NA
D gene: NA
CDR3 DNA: TGTGCCAGCAGTATAAGACAACCCTACGAGCAGTACTTC
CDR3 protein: CASSIRQPYEQYF